A single sample is the source of the 22 T cell receptor beta chains below, sequenced in a study of cytomegalovirus exposure and HLA in healthy donors listed by TCRdb under 2017. The library was built by means of the immunoSEQ multiplex PCR assay. TCRdb took over this immuneACCESS table, retaining in-frame rearrangements with V and J assigned. Such tables are incomplete; in checked studies, under half of the missing clones stem from an unresolved V gene, and the remainder is unexplained. The sample table shows tens of thousands of clones, and around 96% are seen once. Of the sample, about 1.5% is held by the ten largest clones. The source material was PBMCs. Receptors were obtained from a man younger than 30 in good health and CMV-seropositive.

The chain joins TRBV11-2 to TRBJ2-7; 8 nucleotides align to TRBD2. The CDR3 is made up of 14 amino acids. V shed 5 bases and J 7 bases; nucleotides not matched to a gene: 10. The V gene's germline CDR1 is SGHAT and CDR2 FQNNGV. The CDR3 sequence is CASSQLAALGEQYF. As DNA, the CDR3 is TGTGCCAGCAGCCAACTAGCGGCCCTGGGTGAGCAGTACTTC.

The genes are TRBV5-1 and TRBJ2-1; 8 bases are a match to TRBD1. There are 16 residues in the CDR3. Germline-derived CDR1 and CDR2 are SGHRS and YFSETQ. The V segment lost 1 base and the J segment 2 bases; nucleotides outside the gene matches: 5. In DNA form, the CDR3 reads TGCGCCAGCAGCTTGTCAGGGGGCTCGACCTACAATGAGCAGTTCTTC. It yields the protein CASSLSGGSTYNEQFF.

CDR3 sequence: CASSPWGGTEAFF. The CDR3 DNA is TGTGCCAGCAGCCCTTGGGGGGGGACTGAAGCTTTCTTT. V gene TRBV9 combines with J gene TRBJ1-1, with D tentatively TRBD1 (5 bases). V lost 4 bases to trimming and J lost 5 bases, with 12 bases between them. This CDR3 is built from 13 residues. Germline CDR1 reads SGDLS; CDR2 reads YYNGEE.

V usage is TRBV27 and J usage is TRBJ2-3, with 8 bases that match TRBD2. The V gene's germline CDR1 is MNHEY and CDR2 SMNVEV (reference sequence). V shed 2 bases and J 3 bases; nucleotides not matched to a gene: 1. The CDR3 consists of 14 residues. CDR3 sequence reads: CASSLKRGTDTQYF. CDR3 sequence (DNA): TGTGCCAGCAGTTTAAAGCGGGGGACAGATACGCAGTATTTT.

The chain is built from TRBV4-1 and TRBJ2-5, with D perhaps TRBD1 (6 bases). Deletions cut 4 bases from V and 4 bases from J, with 16 bases between. Germline V lookup: CDR1 MGHRA, CDR2 YSYEKL. The CDR3 totals 15 residues. CDR3 nucleotide sequence: TGCGCCAGCAGCCGGACGTCGACAGGTCCAGAGACCCAGTACTTC. It encodes CASSRTSTGPETQYF.

The V and J genes are TRBV6-4 and TRBJ2-7, with D possibly matching TRBD1 (5 bases). The V end was cut by 8 bases, the J end by 3 bases, with 17 bases between. CDR1 is MRHNA and CDR2 is SNTAGT in the germline V gene. The CDR3 spans 14 residues. The CDR3 loop is CASVAPRARYEQYF. CDR3 DNA sequence: TGTGCCAGCGTTGCCCCCAGGGCCCGCTACGAGCAGTACTTC.

The chain couples TRBV9 to TRBJ1-1; 7 bases match TRBD1. The V gene's germline CDR1 is SGDLS and CDR2 YYNGEE. The CDR3 runs to 14 residues. The J segment lost 6 bases and the V segment lost 4 bases, leaving 9 bases of the junction unmatched. The CDR3 loop is CASSPGQQRAEAFF. CDR3 DNA: TGTGCCAGCAGCCCGGGACAGCAGAGAGCTGAAGCTTTCTTT.

The chain joins TRBV2 to TRBJ2-3, with TRBD2 identical over 9 bases. With 11 bases clipped from V and 3 bases from J, the junction kept 9 bases outside the gene matches. This CDR3 has 14 residues. Per germline, CDR1 SNHLY and CDR2 FYNNEI. This CDR3 reads CAYDLAGKTDTQYF. The CDR3 nucleotides read TGTGCCTATGACCTAGCGGGAAAAACAGATACGCAGTATTTT.

This clone was seen once. This chain links TRBV6-6 with TRBJ2-5; TRBD2 agrees at 11 bases. The CDR3 extends over 15 amino acids. Germline V gene lookup returns CDR1 MNHNY and CDR2 SVGAGI (reference sequence). With 6 bases clipped from V and 1 base from J, the junction kept 4 bases outside the gene matches. CDR3 amino acids: CASSLAGGVQETQYF. CDR3 nucleotide sequence: TGTGCCAGCAGCTTAGCGGGAGGGGTCCAAGAGACCCAGTACTTC.

This chain joins TRBV5-1 and TRBJ2-3; the match to TRBD1 covers 7 bases. This CDR3 is 13 amino acids long. Germline assignment: CDR1 SGHRS and CDR2 YFSETQ. V trimming: 9 bases; J trimming: 3 bases; junction bases outside the gene matches: 7. DNA of the CDR3: TGCGCCACCGCGAGGGGGCGGACAGATACGCAGTATTTT. Residues: CATARGRTDTQYF.

The rearrangement uses TRBV15 and TRBJ2-1; 10 bases fit TRBD1. From germline, CDR1 is LNHNV and CDR2 YYDKDF (reference sequence). CDR3 length equals 12 residues. Trimming cost V 11 bases and J 7 bases; bases outside gene matches: 5. The CDR3: CASGQGMNEQFF. CDR3 DNA: TGTGCCTCGGGACAGGGGATGAATGAGCAGTTCTTC.

The rearrangement joins TRBV6-1 to TRBJ2-5; weak D call: TRBD1 (5 bases). CDR1 and CDR2 (germline): MNHNS, SASEGT. The V and J ends lost 3 bases and 3 bases respectively, with 11 bases between them. The CDR3 runs to 14 residues. CDR3 region: CASSESPGKETQYF. The CDR3 DNA reads as TGTGCCAGCAGTGAGTCGCCAGGGAAAGAGACCCAGTACTTC.

This rearrangement joins TRBV7-9 to TRBJ1-1; 8 nucleotides match TRBD1. The CDR3 has 15 residues. V dropped 3 bases and J dropped 2; count of bases not matched to a gene: 5. The germline V gene has CDR1 SEHNR and CDR2 FQNEAQ (reference sequence). This CDR3 reads CASSFQGARNTEAFF. DNA for the CDR3: TGTGCCAGCAGCTTCCAGGGGGCCAGAAACACTGAAGCTTTCTTT.

The V and J genes are TRBV6-1 and TRBJ2-3; D might be TRBD2 (6 bases). Germline V lookup: CDR1 MNHNS, CDR2 SASEGT. CDR3 length: 15 amino acids. With 6 bases removed from V and 5 bases from J, the gap between germline ends came to 18 bases. The CDR3 region is CASSDYSGGVDTQYF. The CDR3 DNA reads TGTGCCAGCAGCGACTATAGCGGAGGTGTAGATACGCAGTATTTT.

The chain combines TRBV9 with TRBJ2-5, with 12 bases aligning to TRBD2. This CDR3 spans 16 amino acids. The ends lost 2 bases at V and 1 base at J; junction bases unmatched: 3. Germline CDR1 SGDLS, CDR2 YYNGEE. CDR3 protein: CASSVATSGSQETQYF. The CDR3 DNA reads TGTGCCAGCAGCGTGGCGACTAGCGGGAGCCAAGAGACCCAGTACTTC.

The CDR3: CASSQNNWGLYTEAFF. CDR3 bases: TGTGCCAGCAGCCAAAATAATTGGGGCCTATACACTGAAGCTTTCTTT. The V and J genes are TRBV14 and TRBJ1-1; D is possibly TRBD1 (5 bases). V lost 2 bases, J lost 3 bases, and 16 bases lay in between. The CDR3 consists of 16 residues. CDR1 is SGHDN and CDR2 is FVKESK in the germline V gene.

This clone came up once. The rearrangement links TRBV2 to TRBJ1-2; no firm D call. Germline V lookup: CDR1 SNHLY, CDR2 FYNNEI. The CDR3 has 12 amino acids. V gave up 6 bases and J gave up 7 bases, with 12 bases separating them. In nucleotides, the CDR3 is TGTGCCAGCAGACGGAGGGAGGCTGGCTACACCTTC. Its translation is CASRRREAGYTF.

The V gene is TRBV5-1, the J gene TRBJ2-3; possible D gene TRBD2, 5 bases. The CDR3 is made up of 14 amino acids. The ends were cut back, 4 bases at V and 4 bases at J, with 13 bases in the middle. Per germline, CDR1 SGHRS and CDR2 YFSETQ. CDR3 sequence: CASSPGVGADTQYF. The DNA of the CDR3 is TGCGCCAGCAGCCCGGGTGTCGGGGCAGATACGCAGTATTTT.

The chain links TRBV29-1 to TRBJ1-2, with D possibly matching TRBD1 (5 bases). This CDR3 contains 12 residues. CDR1 and CDR2 (germline): SQVTM, ANQGSEA. Trimming stripped 7 bases from V and 1 base from J, with 10 bases between. The CDR3 region is CSAVGGNYGYTF. CDR3 coding DNA: TGCAGCGCCGTCGGGGGTAACTATGGCTACACCTTC.

The rearrangement joins TRBV14 to TRBJ2-1, with TRBD2 identical over 15 bases. Germline CDR1 and CDR2: SGHDN and FVKESK. The CDR3 is 16 amino acids. The V segment lost 0 bases and the J segment 15 bases; nucleotides outside the gene matches: 9. The CDR3 nucleotides read TGTGCCAGCAGCCAAGATCGGGGACTAGCGGGAGGTAGTGGGTTCTTC. It translates to CASSQDRGLAGGSGFF.

The count of this clone is one. The V gene is TRBV14, the J gene TRBJ2-1; 10 positions match TRBD2. Trimming at V came to 4 bases and at J to 10 bases, leaving 10 bases not matched to a gene. CDR1 SGHDN and CDR2 FVKESK come from the germline V gene. The length of the CDR3 is 15 residues. CDR3 DNA: TGTGCCAGCAGCCCCGCGGGGACTAGCGTTATAGAGCAGTTCTTC. Translating gives CASSPAGTSVIEQFF.

This chain connects TRBV15 to TRBJ1-2; D may be TRBD1 (5 bases). With 1 base removed from V and 6 bases from J, the gap between germline ends came to 18 bases. This CDR3 is built from 16 residues. CDR1 is LNHNV and CDR2 is YYDKDF in the germline V gene (reference sequence). The CDR3 loop is CATSRVRFGGDDGYTF. The CDR3 nucleotides read TGTGCCACCAGCAGAGTTCGATTTGGAGGGGACGATGGCTACACCTTC. Full variable domain (outside the CDR3, taken from reference TRBV15 and TRBJ1-2): DAMVIQNPRYQVTQFGKPVTLSCSQTLNHNVMYWYQQKSSQAPKLLFHYYDKDFNNEADTPDNFQSRRPNTSFCFLDIRSPGLGDTAMYLCATSRVRFGGDDGYTFGSGTRLTVV.